These T cell receptor beta chains were read from a single sample in a study of cytomegalovirus exposure and HLA in healthy donors. TCRdb's copy holds only in-frame clones and misses some; the assay was immunoSEQ multiplex PCR. The repertoire holds about 94,000 clones, with 7.6% as singletons. Sequencing was carried out using PBMCs. The receptor set was obtained from a man in his forties or fifties in good health and CMV-seronegative. The CDR3 runs from the conserved cysteine through the conserved F or W. Each record gives: V gene, clone size, D gene, J gene, CDR3 protein, CDR3 DNA. A D gene is named only where the DNA matches it firmly. Clone size is stated in some rows and not others, as once, few, many or a class when expanded.

TRBV4-2	NA	TRBD2	TRBJ2-1	CASSQQTPGLAGTNEQFF	TGTGCCAGCAGCCAGCAAACCCCGGGACTAGCGGGAACCAATGAGCAGTTCTTC
TRBV29-1	once	NA	TRBJ1-3	CSVLTSSYGNTIYF	TGCAGCGTTCTTACGTCAAGCTATGGAAACACCATATATTTT
TRBV10-3	NA	TRBD1	TRBJ1-6	CAISDRTGATSPLHF	TGTGCCATCAGTGATCGGACAGGGGCGACTTCACCCCTCCACTTT
TRBV28	few	NA	TRBJ2-5	CASSFVRGTQYF	TGTGCCAGCAGTTTTGTTAGGGGGACCCAGTACTTC
TRBV9	NA	TRBD2	TRBJ2-5	CASSVAFGGVQTQYF	TGTGCCAGCAGCGTAGCTTTCGGGGGGGTCCAGACCCAGTACTTC
TRBV30	few	TRBD2	TRBJ2-3	CAWSLASGPRDTQYF	TGTGCCTGGAGTTTGGCTAGCGGGCCCCGGGATACGCAGTATTTT
TRBV28	few	NA	TRBJ1-2	CASSSPRNRGGYTF	TGTGCCAGCAGTTCCCCCCGGAATCGGGGGGGCTACACCTTC
TRBV10-3	NA	NA	TRBJ2-7	CAISDYRGSYEQYF	TGTGCCATCAGTGATTACCGGGGCTCCTACGAGCAGTACTTC
TRBV7-8	few	TRBD2	TRBJ2-7	CASSLAHLLSLAGPLGEQYF	TGTGCCAGCAGCTTAGCGCATCTACTAAGCCTAGCGGGCCCCCTGGGTGAGCAGTACTTC
TRBV14	few	TRBD1	TRBJ1-1	CASSHRTGGITEAFF	TGTGCCAGCAGCCACAGGACAGGGGGCATCACTGAAGCTTTCTTT
TRBV5-5	medium-sized	TRBD2	TRBJ2-7	CASSKLLAGASYEQYF	TGTGCCAGCAGCAAACTACTAGCGGGAGCCTCCTACGAGCAGTACTTC
TRBV28	NA	TRBD2	TRBJ2-7	CASRLAGHEQYF	TGTGCCAGCAGGCTAGCGGGGCACGAGCAGTACTTC
TRBV4-3	few	TRBD2	TRBJ2-7	CASSQDWGGAYEQYF	TGCGCCAGCAGCCAAGATTGGGGGGGAGCCTATGAGCAGTACTTC
TRBV5-1	few	TRBD1	TRBJ1-1	CASSPDRGLGTEAFF	TGCGCCAGCAGCCCGGACAGGGGGCTTGGCACTGAAGCTTTCTTT
TRBV25-1	few	TRBD1	TRBJ1-2	CASRGTGPTSGYTF	TGTGCCAGCAGGGGGACAGGCCCAACTTCCGGCTACACCTTC
TRBV7-6	few	TRBD1	TRBJ2-7	CASSQGQHYEQYF	TGTGCCAGCAGCCAGGGACAGCACTACGAGCAGTACTTC
TRBV5-8	few	NA	TRBJ1-4	CASSFQGAGGEKLFF	TGTGCCAGCAGCTTTCAAGGGGCCGGGGGTGAAAAACTGTTTTTT
TRBV14	NA	TRBD1	TRBJ2-2	CASNADRATGELFF	TGTGCCAGCAACGCCGACAGGGCCACCGGGGAGCTGTTTTTT
TRBV6-1	few	NA	TRBJ1-2	CASRKLGGSDGYTF	TGTGCCAGCAGGAAACTCGGAGGGAGTGATGGCTACACCTTC
TRBV5-5	NA	NA	TRBJ1-4	CASSLADEKLFF	TGTGCCAGCAGCTTGGCGGATGAAAAACTGTTTTTT
TRBV4-1	few	NA	TRBJ1-1	CASSQDEGLAEAFF	TGCGCCAGCAGCCAAGATGAGGGTCTCGCTGAAGCTTTCTTT
TRBV18	few	NA	TRBJ2-5	CASSPTGKQETQYF	TGTGCCAGCTCACCGACAGGCAAACAAGAGACCCAGTACTTC
TRBV11-2	few	TRBD2	TRBJ2-7	CASSLKVLAGGFFYEQYF	TGTGCCAGCAGCTTAAAGGTTCTAGCGGGGGGCTTCTTCTACGAGCAGTACTTC
TRBV27	few	TRBD2	TRBJ2-2	CASSLRLAGGIADTGELFF	TGTGCCAGCAGTTTACGACTAGCGGGAGGGATTGCGGACACCGGGGAGCTGTTTTTT
TRBV14	few	NA	TRBJ2-7	CASSHFTSSLAGEQYF	TGTGCCAGCAGCCATTTTACTAGCTCCCTTGCTGGCGAGCAGTACTTC
TRBV7-9	NA	TRBD2	TRBJ2-7	CASSLEGGGSYEQYF	TGTGCCAGCAGCTTAGAAGGCGGCGGGAGCTACGAGCAGTACTTC
TRBV21-1	NA	NA	TRBJ2-7	CASSKGGPGHSYEQYF	TGTGCCAGCAGCAAAGGGGGCCCCGGGCACTCCTACGAGCAGTACTTC
TRBV28	NA	TRBD1	TRBJ1-1	CASSASTGGFTEAFF	TGTGCCAGCAGTGCCTCCACAGGGGGCTTCACTGAAGCTTTCTTT
TRBV28	NA	TRBD1	TRBJ2-2	CASSQWDREWAGELFF	TGTGCCAGCAGTCAATGGGACAGGGAGTGGGCCGGGGAGCTGTTTTTT
TRBV6-6	few	TRBD2	TRBJ2-4	CASSGGVGNIQYF	TGTGCCTCGAGCGGGGGGGTGGGAAACATTCAGTACTTC
TRBV5-1	few	TRBD1	TRBJ1-4	CASRSGTGDEKLFF	TGCGCCAGCAGGTCGGGGACAGGGGACGAAAAACTGTTTTTT
TRBV9	few	TRBD2	TRBJ2-1	CASSVGGLAGVEQFF	TGTGCCAGCAGCGTAGGAGGACTAGCGGGAGTTGAGCAGTTCTTC
TRBV9	NA	NA	TRBJ2-1	CASSAQTSSYNEQFF	TGTGCCAGCAGCGCTCAGACTAGCTCCTACAATGAGCAGTTCTTC
TRBV7-6	NA	NA	TRBJ2-2	CASSLASSGELFF	TGTGCCAGCAGCTTAGCTTCCTCCGGGGAGCTGTTTTTT
TRBV7-3	NA	NA	TRBJ2-1	CASSLIGSSSYNEQFF	TGTGCCAGCAGCTTAATTGGCTCATCTTCCTACAATGAGCAGTTCTTC
TRBV27	few	NA	TRBJ2-1	CASSFGLYNEQFF	TGTGCCAGCAGTTTTGGGCTTTACAATGAGCAGTTCTTC
TRBV11-2	NA	NA	TRBJ2-2	CASSLAGRGGRATGELFF	TGTGCCAGCAGCTTAGCGGGGAGAGGGGGGAGGGCCACCGGGGAGCTGTTTTTT
TRBV27	few	NA	TRBJ2-2	CASSFLAFANTGELFF	TGTGCCAGCAGTTTCCTAGCGTTCGCGAACACCGGGGAGCTGTTTTTT
TRBV10-3	few	NA	TRBJ2-1	CAISTQRGGSYNEQFF	TGTGCCATCAGTACCCAGCGAGGGGGCTCCTACAATGAGCAGTTCTTC
TRBV5-1	NA	TRBD2	TRBJ2-3	CASSERGGTDTQYF	TGCGCCAGCAGTGAGCGGGGAGGCACAGATACGCAGTATTTT
TRBV19	few	TRBD2	TRBJ2-1	CASSIDLASGSYNEQFF	TGTGCCAGTAGTATAGATTTGGCTAGCGGCTCCTACAATGAGCAGTTCTTC
TRBV19	few	NA	TRBJ2-6	CASSPTRANVLTF	TGTGCCAGTAGTCCTACGCGGGCCAACGTCCTGACTTTC
TRBV28	NA	NA	TRBJ1-2	CASSYYPVNGYTF	TGTGCCAGCAGCTACTACCCGGTGAATGGCTACACCTTC
TRBV7-2	NA	NA	TRBJ2-5	CASSPRGSQETQYF	TGTGCCAGCAGCCCCAGAGGAAGTCAAGAGACCCAGTACTTC
TRBV14	few	TRBD1	TRBJ1-2	CASSPRAGQEDYGYTF	TGTGCCAGCAGCCCTAGAGCCGGACAGGAGGACTATGGCTACACCTTC
TRBV6-1	few	NA	TRBJ1-2	CASSETDSYGYTF	TGTGCCAGCAGTGAAACAGACAGCTATGGCTACACCTTC
TRBV7-9	NA	TRBD1	TRBJ1-5	CASSYGTAHQPQHF	TGTGCCAGCAGCTACGGGACAGCTCATCAGCCCCAGCATTTT
TRBV7-7	many	TRBD2	TRBJ2-2	CASSPGGGPGELFF	TGTGCTAGCAGCCCCGGGGGGGGGCCCGGGGAGCTGTTTTTT
TRBV28	NA	TRBD1	TRBJ1-1	CASSPSDKWTGSNTEAFF	TGTGCCAGCAGCCCCAGCGATAAATGGACAGGCTCGAACACTGAAGCTTTCTTT
TRBV9	NA	TRBD1	TRBJ2-3	CASSSRDRAGDTQYF	TGTGCCAGCAGCAGCCGGGACAGGGCCGGAGATACGCAGTATTTT
TRBV6-1	few	TRBD2	TRBJ2-7	CASSETSGSSYEQYF	TGTGCCAGCAGTGAAACTAGCGGGAGCTCCTACGAGCAGTACTTC
TRBV19	few	TRBD1	TRBJ1-2	CASRTNGQDTNYGYTF	TGTGCCAGTAGAACTAATGGACAGGACACTAACTATGGCTACACCTTC
TRBV5-4	NA	TRBD1	TRBJ1-2	CASSLGNRGDGYTF	TGTGCCAGCAGCTTGGGGAACAGGGGCGATGGCTACACCTTC
TRBV30	NA	NA	TRBJ2-7	CAWSLDSNSYEQYF	TGTGCCTGGAGTCTAGACAGTAACTCCTACGAGCAGTACTTC
TRBV19	NA	TRBD2	TRBJ2-1	CASSILAGEQFF	TGTGCCAGTAGTATTCTAGCGGGTGAGCAGTTCTTC
TRBV2	few	NA	TRBJ1-5	CASSEESRGNQPQHF	TGTGCCAGCAGTGAGGAAAGTAGGGGAAATCAGCCCCAGCATTTT
TRBV27	few	NA	TRBJ1-6	CASSGGGFRTPLHF	TGTGCCAGCAGTGGGGGGGGTTTTAGAACACCCCTCCACTTT
TRBV11-2	NA	NA	TRBJ1-3	CASSFTGELISGNTIYF	TGTGCCAGCAGCTTTACCGGGGAGCTGATCTCTGGAAACACCATATATTTT
TRBV7-9	NA	NA	TRBJ2-3	CASSLSGAGDTQYF	TGTGCCAGCAGCTTATCAGGGGCTGGAGATACGCAGTATTTT
TRBV6-1	few	TRBD2	TRBJ2-3	CASSEGLAGAGTDTQYF	TGTGCCAGCAGTGAAGGGCTAGCGGGGGCTGGCACAGATACGCAGTATTTT